This T cell receptor (beta chain) was captured by sequencing in a study of cytomegalovirus exposure and HLA in healthy donors. Study-wide findings and caveats: Several of the most significant clusters appeared linked to common viral pathogens, based on a later analysis. The study recorded 150 to 200 TCR beta chains that were cytomegalovirus-associated.

The CDR3 spans 14 residues. V was pared by 4 bases and J by 0 bases, with 10 bases between. Germline V gene data show CDR1 as SGDLS and CDR2 as YYNGEE. Amplification used 60 Vbeta primers and 13 Jbeta primers. Assay: immunoSEQ multiplex PCR; the TCRdb copy retains only in-frame clones and omits some. Here the sample spans 60,000 to 90,000 clones, over 60% being singletons. This clone was counted once. Its specificity is not known. V usage is TRBV9 and J usage is TRBJ1-1; D remains ambiguous. Sequenced sample: PBMCs. The TCR sequence derives from a man aged 40-49 years in good health and CMV-seropositive. The CDR3 loop is CASSPRRLNTEAFF. CDR3 in DNA: TGTGCCAGCAGCCCCCGGCGGCTGAACACTGAAGCTTTCTTT.